These 16 T cell receptor beta chains originate from one sample sequenced in a study of blood T cell repertoires in COVID-19. Here immunoSEQ multiplex PCR was the method, and the copy in TCRdb shows in-frame clones only, minus some. This table holds about 190,000 clones, around 80% found once. The sample comprised peripheral blood. These receptors came from a woman in her forties or fifties with acute or convalescent COVID-19.

This CDR3 is CASKAGGPNNEQFF. The DNA of the CDR3 is TGTGCCAGCAAGGCGGGAGGGCCCAACAATGAGCAGTTCTTC. The chain has TRBV6-5 and TRBJ2-1; 9 nucleotides line up with TRBD2. Germline CDR1 reads MNHEY; CDR2 reads SVGAGI. V was pared by 7 bases and J by 5 bases, with 6 bases of the junction left unmatched. CDR3 length: 14 amino acids.

The rearrangement joins TRBV3-1 (or the pseudogene TRBV3-2) to TRBJ2-1; 8 bases map to TRBD2. After removal of 0 bases from V and 7 bases from J, the junction contained 11 bases not matched to a gene. The V gene's germline CDR1 is LGHDT and CDR2 YNNKEL (reference sequence). This CDR3 is built from 17 residues. The CDR3 sequence: CASSQEGTGGPWNEQFF. CDR3 in DNA: TGTGCCAGCAGCCAAGAGGGAACGGGAGGGCCCTGGAATGAGCAGTTCTTC.

The rearrangement joins TRBV28 to TRBJ2-7, with TRBD1 matching 8 bases. Germline CDR1 and CDR2: MDHEN and SYDVKM. The CDR3 is 14 residues long. J gave up 2 bases and V 7 bases, and 7 bases lay outside the gene matches. The CDR3 loop reads CASTKPGQAYEQYF. The CDR3 bases are TGTGCCAGCACGAAACCGGGACAGGCCTACGAGCAGTACTTC.

The V and J genes are TRBV6-1 and TRBJ1-6; no clear D gene. Per the germline V gene, CDR1 is MNHNS and CDR2 is SASEGT. This CDR3 is 12 amino acids long. Trimming cost V 3 bases and J 9 bases, with 6 bases left between them. In nucleotides, the CDR3 is TGTGCCAGCAGTGATGGGCTTTCACCCCTCCACTTT. Amino acid sequence: CASSDGLSPLHF.

The V and J genes are TRBV5-8 and TRBJ2-1; 7 bases line up with TRBD1. Germline CDR1 is SGHTS and CDR2 is YDEGEE. The ends lost 4 bases at V and 0 bases at J; junction bases unmatched: 7. This CDR3 comprises 16 residues. The CDR3 DNA is TGTGCCAGCAGCCACCAGACAGGGCTCTCCTACAATGAGCAGTTCTTC. Its translation is CASSHQTGLSYNEQFF.

The table lists this clone with a few counts. V is TRBV7-9 and J is TRBJ1-4; 9 nucleotides align to TRBD1. Looked up from germline, CDR1 is SEHNR and CDR2 is FQNEAQ (reference sequence). The CDR3 sequence is 15 residues long. The junction had 7 bases not matched to a gene; V was cut back by 4 bases and J by 7 bases. Here the CDR3 reads CASSSTQGALEKLFF. The CDR3 coding sequence is TGTGCCAGCAGCTCCACACAGGGGGCGCTTGAAAAACTGTTTTTT.

This rearrangement joins TRBV27 to TRBJ1-1; TRBD1 might be the D (5 bases). Trimming removed 5 bases from V and 5 bases from J, with 18 bases in between. The CDR3 is made up of 15 amino acids. Per the germline V gene, CDR1 is MNHEY and CDR2 is SMNVEV (reference sequence). In DNA, the CDR3 is TGTGCCAGCAGTCTTACCGGGAGGGGTGGGACTGAAGCTTTCTTT. Its protein is CASSLTGRGGTEAFF.

V and J are TRBV9 and TRBJ2-2; 7 bases line up with TRBD1. The CDR3 loop spans 15 amino acids. Trimming cost V 4 bases and J 6 bases; bases outside gene matches: 9. Germline CDR1 and CDR2: SGDLS and YYNGEE. CDR3 coding DNA: TGTGCCAGCAGCCCCAGACAGGGACAAGCCGGGGAGCTGTTTTTT. Protein sequence: CASSPRQGQAGELFF.

In this sample, this clone turned up once. The V gene is TRBV19, the J gene TRBJ2-1; D may be TRBD2 (5 bases). V shed 8 bases and J shed 5 bases, with 16 bases lying between them. Looked up from germline, CDR1 is LNHDA and CDR2 is SQIVND (reference sequence). CDR3 length: 14 residues. The CDR3 coding sequence is TGTGCCAGTGGGTACCGGGGATCCAACAATGAGCAGTTCTTC. Translation: CASGYRGSNNEQFF.

The CDR3 spells CASTMTGMGHNGANVLTF. The CDR3 DNA reads as TGTGCCAGCACCATGACAGGGATGGGGCACAATGGGGCCAACGTCCTGACTTTC. The chain is built from TRBV28 and TRBJ2-6, with 7 bases aligning to TRBD1. V dropped 7 bases and J dropped 3; count of bases not matched to a gene: 15. The germline V gene encodes CDR1 MDHEN and CDR2 SYDVKM. CDR3 length equals 18 residues.

The chain employs TRBV5-1 and TRBJ1-1, with D unresolved. Trimming left V 2 bases short and J 1 base short, with 6 bases between. The CDR3 runs 13 residues. Germline assignment: CDR1 SGHRS and CDR2 YFSETQ. The CDR3 here is CASSFTGNTEAFF. The CDR3 DNA reads TGCGCCAGCAGCTTTACCGGGAACACTGAAGCTTTCTTT.

The V gene is TRBV28, the J gene TRBJ1-5; D is possibly TRBD1 (6 bases). The CDR3 is 17 amino acids. With 2 bases removed from V and 0 bases from J, the gap between germline ends came to 14 bases. Germline V gene sequence: CDR1 MDHEN, CDR2 SYDVKM. CDR3 sequence (DNA): TGTGCCAGCAGTTTACCCCAGGGGATGAATAGCAATCAGCCCCAGCATTTT. Amino acid sequence: CASSLPQGMNSNQPQHF. The full variable domain, completed using reference TRBV28 and TRBJ1-5, is DVKVTQSSRYLVKRTGEKVFLECVQDMDHENMFWYRQDPGLGLRLIYFSYDVKMKEKGDIPEGYSVSREKKERFSLILESASTNQTSMYLCASSLPQGMNSNQPQHFGDGTRLSIL.

This clone turned up a few times. This chain uses TRBV11-2 with TRBJ2-3; the D is unclear. CDR3 length equals 13 residues. The V end lost 1 base, the J end lost 6 bases, and 8 bases lay between the germline ends. CDR1 SGHAT and CDR2 FQNNGV come from the germline V gene. CDR3 nucleotide sequence: TGTGCCAGCAGCTTAGCATCCCCCGATACGCAGTATTTT. Translated: CASSLASPDTQYF.

DNA for the CDR3: TGTGCCAGCACCCGTCCCCCAGATACGCAGTATTTT. Encoded protein: CASTRPPDTQYF. V usage is TRBV6-5 and J usage is TRBJ2-3, with unresolved D. The CDR3 spans 12 residues. The V gene's germline CDR1 is MNHEY and CDR2 SVGAGI. V lost 7 bases and J 4 bases, leaving 9 bases between the germline ends.

This chain links TRBV29-1 with TRBJ1-3; 8 bases map to TRBD1. Germline assignment: CDR1 SQVTM and CDR2 ANQGSEA. Trimming cost V 6 bases and J 4 bases; bases outside gene matches: 8. The CDR3 has 14 amino acids. The CDR3 loop reads CSVMDRVVGNTIYF. In nucleotides, the CDR3 is TGCAGCGTGATGGACAGGGTTGTCGGAAACACCATATATTTT.

The genes are TRBV11-2 and TRBJ2-1, with a weak D call TRBD2 (5 bases). Germline lookup yields CDR1 SGHAT and CDR2 FQNNGV. V was cut by 3 bases and J by 4 bases, with 13 bases left in between. The CDR3 extends over 15 amino acids. CDR3 protein: CASSLSDLPYNEQFF. In DNA, the CDR3 is TGTGCCAGCAGCTTGTCGGACTTACCATACAATGAGCAGTTCTTC.